Below, one T cell receptor (beta chain) is given with its context. The data derive from a study of control samples from healthy donors and cancer patients. Some clones are missing from TCRdb's copy, which holds only in-frame ones; the method was immunoSEQ multiplex PCR. The sample lists almost 90,000 clones; more than 75% were seen once. The V gene end was trimmed by 5 bases and the J gene end by 6 bases; junction bases not matched to a gene: 10. Germline CDR1 MGHRA, CDR2 YSYEKL. The CDR3 contains 16 residues. Sequencing was performed on blood. The rearrangement uses TRBV4-1 and TRBJ1-5, with 10 bases that match TRBD1. This clonotype was obtained from a woman aged 40 to 55 in good health. The CDR3 loop reads CASSSRTGGEGQPQHF. In DNA, the CDR3 is TGCGCCAGCAGCTCCCGGACAGGGGGGGAGGGTCAGCCCCAGCATTTT.